The 30 T cell receptor beta chains listed next were all sequenced from one sample in a study of post-analysis software for immune sequencing data. The antigens these receptors bind are not known. Built from TCR beta cDNA, the libraries had unique molecular identifiers in them. TCRdb re-analysed the PCR reads in MiXCR, keeping a single row per CDR3 protein. The sample shows approximately 660,000 distinct CDR3 sequences, 59% of them seen only once. Study-wide results and caveats: When patients were compared with controls, four or five TRBV segments were more frequent, TRBV5-6, TRBV5-1 and TRBV20-1 among them.

Specimen: blood. Receptors were obtained from a girl aged 2 to 10 with multiple sclerosis.

The rearrangement uses TRBV2 and TRBJ1-1; 7 bases fit TRBD1. J gave up 1 base and V 5 bases, and 4 bases lay outside the gene matches. This CDR3 contains 14 residues. Looked up from germline, CDR1 is SNHLY and CDR2 is FYNNEI. CDR3 coding DNA: TGTGCCAGCAGTCGACAGGGAAAGAACACTGAAGCTTTCTTT. Translation gives CASSRQGKNTEAFF.

In this sample, this clonotype turned up many times. The chain employs TRBV20-1 and TRBJ2-3; D is uncertain. The V and J ends lost 5 bases and 2 bases respectively, with 14 bases between them. The germline CDR1 and CDR2 sequences are DFQATT and SNEGSKA (reference sequence). The CDR3 loop spans 14 amino acids. The CDR3 sequence: CSASVVPVTDTQYF. CDR3 sequence (DNA): TGCAGTGCTTCCGTTGTACCAGTCACAGATACGCAGTATTTT.

V is TRBV29-1 and J is TRBJ1-4; D gene unclear. The CDR3 extends over 13 amino acids. Germline assignment: CDR1 SQVTM and CDR2 ANQGSEA. Trimming took off 6 bases at V and 6 bases at J, with 14 bases between the two ends. CDR3 sequence: CSVDRERDEKLFF. The CDR3 bases are TGCAGCGTGGATAGGGAAAGAGATGAAAAACTGTTTTTT.

This clonotype showed up just a few times. This chain connects TRBV25-1 to TRBJ2-1; possibly TRBD2 for D (6 bases). Germline CDR1 is MGHDK and CDR2 is SYGVNS. The length of the CDR3 is 16 residues. V was shortened by 2 bases and J by 2 bases, with 13 bases between the two germline ends. CDR3 loop: CASSEREPYPYNEQFF. The DNA for the CDR3 is TGTGCCAGCAGTGAACGGGAGCCTTACCCCTACAATGAGCAGTTCTTC.

About this clonotype: A single base separates this from a much larger clone, so it may be a read error. The V and J genes are TRBV7-2 and TRBJ2-7; 14 nucleotides match TRBD2. The trim removed 3 bases at V and 7 bases at J, leaving 5 bases unmatched. The CDR3 spans 15 residues. In germline, CDR1 is SGHTA, CDR2 FQGNSA. The CDR3 DNA is TGTGCCAGCAGCTTCAGACTAGCGGGGGGGGATGAGCAGTACTTC. Translating it yields CASSFRLAGGDEQYF. Using reference TRBV7-2 and TRBJ2-7 for the parts outside the CDR3, the full variable domain is GAGVSQSPSNKVTEKGKDVELRCDPISGHTALYWYRQSLGQGLEFLIYFQGNSAPDKSGLPSDRFSAERTGGSVSTLTIQRTQQEDSAVYLCASSFRLAGGDEQYFGPGTRLTVT.

This clonotype appeared a few times. The V call is TRBV7-2, the J call TRBJ1-5, with D unresolved. The CDR3 consists of 12 residues. The V gene lost 4 bases and the J gene lost 7 bases, with 8 bases spanning the gap. Germline V CDR1 and CDR2: SGHTA, FQGNSA. In DNA, the CDR3 is TGTGCCAGCAGCTCCGGGTACCAGCCCCAGCATTTT. This sequence encodes CASSSGYQPQHF.

This sequence joins TRBV25-1 and TRBJ1-1; 7 bases map to TRBD1. V lost 4 bases and J lost 0; bases outside the gene matches: 8. The CDR3 is made up of 16 amino acids. CDR1 and CDR2 (germline): MGHDK, SYGVNS. Here the CDR3 reads CASSGRQGFMNTEAFF. In nucleotides, the CDR3 is TGTGCCAGCAGTGGTCGACAGGGCTTCATGAACACTGAAGCTTTCTTT.

The chain has TRBV6-2 or TRBV6-3 and TRBJ2-4; TRBD2 agrees at 9 bases. The last part of the DNA fits TRBJ2-7 better; the J call may be wrong. CDR1 is MNHEY, CDR2 SVGEGT, per germline. The CDR3 length is 16 residues. This CDR3 is CASSYSPQRGVYEQYF. CDR3 nucleotide sequence: TGTGCCAGCAGTTACTCGCCCCAGCGGGGGGTCTACGAGCAGTACTTC.

The chain joins TRBV4-3 to TRBJ2-1; TRBD2 aligns across 9 bases. This CDR3 region has 18 residues. Germline CDR1 and CDR2: LGHNA and YSLEER. The trim removed 0 bases at V and 8 bases at J, leaving 14 bases unmatched. The CDR3 coding sequence is TGCGCCAGCAGCCAAGATATAGTAGCGGGGGCTGAGGGTCATGAGCAGTTCTTC. It is translated as CASSQDIVAGAEGHEQFF.

The CDR3: CASSKVASGRLGTQYF. CDR3 nucleotides: TGTGCCAGCAGCAAAGTGGCTAGCGGGAGGCTAGGCACGCAGTATTTT. The chain employs TRBV7-9 and TRBJ2-3; TRBD2 agrees at 11 bases. The CDR3 consists of 16 residues. The V gene's germline CDR1 is SEHNR and CDR2 FQNEAQ (reference sequence). The junction had 13 bases not matched to a gene; V was cut back by 5 bases and J by 9 bases. The variable domain in full, completed from reference TRBV7-9 and TRBJ2-3, reads DTGVSQNPRHKITKRGQNVTFRCDPISEHNRLYWYRQTLGQGPEFLTYFQNEAQLEKSRLLSDRFSAERPKGSFSTLEIQRTEQGDSAMYLCASSKVASGRLGTQYFGPGTRLTVL.

This clonotype has just a few counts. This rearrangement joins TRBV20-1 to TRBJ2-1; 7 positions agree with TRBD1. Trimming at V came to 4 bases and at J to 5 bases, leaving 5 bases not matched to a gene. CDR3 length: 13 residues. Germline loops: CDR1 DFQATT, CDR2 SNEGSKA (reference sequence). The CDR3 region is CSAIKGQHNEQFF. In nucleotides, the CDR3 is TGCAGTGCTATCAAGGGACAGCACAATGAGCAGTTCTTC.

This clonotype was seen more than once but under ten times. V is TRBV3-1 and J is TRBJ2-7; 10 bases align to TRBD2. V gave up 4 bases and J gave up 3 bases; unmatched junction bases: 3. Germline V gene sequence: CDR1 LGHDT, CDR2 YNNKEL (reference sequence). This CDR3 is 14 amino acids long. CDR3 region: CASSLSSGSYEQYF. CDR3 coding DNA: TGTGCCAGCAGCCTTTCTAGCGGGAGCTACGAGCAGTACTTC.

This clonotype occurred a few times. The genes are TRBV6-5 and TRBJ2-5, with D perhaps TRBD1 (5 bases). From germline, CDR1 is MNHEY and CDR2 SVGAGI. V was clipped by 0 bases and J by 3 bases, with 11 bases between them. The CDR3 runs to 15 residues. The CDR3 here is CASSYSWEGEETQYF. In DNA form, the CDR3 reads TGTGCCAGCAGTTACTCGTGGGAAGGGGAAGAGACCCAGTACTTC.

A few counts support this clonotype. This sequence joins TRBV20-1 and TRBJ2-1, with 11 bases identical to TRBD2. The junction had 7 bases not matched to a gene; V was cut back by 3 bases and J by 6 bases. Germline-derived CDR1 and CDR2 are DFQATT and SNEGSKA (reference sequence). The CDR3 runs to 15 residues. The CDR3 protein is CSASQLAGVFNEQFF. Here the CDR3 DNA reads TGCAGTGCTAGCCAACTAGCGGGGGTTTTCAATGAGCAGTTCTTC.

The chain carries TRBV5-5 and TRBJ1-2; no clear D gene. Between the trimmed V and J ends, which lost 3 bases and 5 bases, there was a span of 14 bases. Per the germline V gene, CDR1 is SGHKS and CDR2 is YYEKEE (reference sequence). This CDR3 comprises 14 residues. CDR3 coding DNA: TGTGCCAGCAGCTCCGCAGTTTCCCCTTATGGCTACACCTTC. It yields the protein CASSSAVSPYGYTF.

The J gene is TRBJ2-7, the V gene TRBV5-1; 10 bases are shared with TRBD2. V was pared by 5 bases and J by 6 bases, with 11 bases of the junction left unmatched. This CDR3 region has 15 residues. The germline gives CDR1 SGHRS, CDR2 YFSETQ. This chain's CDR3 is CASSFLPGLASEQYF. CDR3 coding DNA: TGCGCCAGCAGTTTTCTTCCGGGACTAGCGTCCGAGCAGTACTTC.

As regards this clonotype: The junction and the germline gene differ at one end; a read error may be behind it. The chain is built from TRBV10-1 and TRBJ2-3; possibly TRBD1 or TRBD2 for D (5 bases each). This CDR3 has 13 residues. Germline assignment: CDR1 WNHNN and CDR2 SYGVQD (reference sequence). The CDR3 is CASSGTLTDTQYF. CDR3 DNA sequence: TGTGCCAGCAGTGGGACGCTCACAGATACGCAGTATTTT.

The genes are TRBV25-1 and TRBJ2-7; D possibly corresponds to TRBD1 (6 bases). The V gene lost 3 bases and the J gene lost 0 bases, with 9 bases spanning the gap. The CDR3 has 14 amino acids. CDR1 and CDR2 (germline): MGHDK, SYGVNS. The CDR3 spells CASSDPGHSYEQYF. The CDR3 nucleotides read TGTGCCAGCAGTGACCCGGGACACTCCTACGAGCAGTACTTC.

This clonotype was picked up a small number of times. J is TRBJ2-1 and V is TRBV20-1; 14 bases match TRBD2. The CDR3 is made up of 15 amino acids. With 6 bases clipped from V and 6 bases from J, the junction kept 7 bases outside the gene matches. Germline V gene data show CDR1 as DFQATT and CDR2 as SNEGSKA (reference sequence). The CDR3, as DNA: TGCAGTGCGTCGGGACTAGCGGGAGCAGGCAATGAGCAGTTCTTC. This translates into CSASGLAGAGNEQFF.

The CDR3 nucleotides read TGTGCCAGCAGCTCACGCTCTAGCGGGACCCAGTACTTC. Protein: CASSSRSSGTQYF. The chain carries TRBV5-4 and TRBJ2-5; TRBD2 matches 7 bases. CDR1 is SGHNT, CDR2 YYREEE, per germline (reference sequence). The J segment lost 7 bases and the V segment lost 3 bases, leaving 6 bases of the junction unmatched. This CDR3 contains 13 residues.

This clonotype has more than one count but fewer than ten. The V gene is TRBV5-6, the J gene TRBJ2-3, with D possibly matching TRBD2 (5 bases). The V gene lost 0 bases and the J gene lost 10 bases, with 9 bases spanning the gap. The CDR3 extends over 12 amino acids. CDR1 SGHDT and CDR2 YYEEEE come from the germline V gene. The CDR3 coding sequence is TGTGCCAGCAGCTTGGGGACTGGGTCGCAGTATTTT. Translated, it gives CASSLGTGSQYF.

The chain links TRBV29-1 to TRBJ1-2; 7 positions agree with TRBD1. The germline CDR1 and CDR2 sequences are SQVTM and ANQGSEA. The CDR3 is 13 residues long. The junction had 12 bases not matched to a gene; V was cut back by 6 bases and J by 8 bases. This CDR3 is CSVRFDRAVGYTF. In DNA, the CDR3 is TGCAGCGTCCGATTCGACAGGGCCGTGGGCTACACCTTC.

The chain couples TRBV4-1 to TRBJ1-2; D might be TRBD1 (5 bases). The germline V and J ends were trimmed by 0 bases and 3 bases, with 14 bases remaining between them. This CDR3 is built from 16 residues. Germline loops: CDR1 MGHRA, CDR2 YSYEKL. CDR3 nucleotide sequence: TGCGCCAGCAGCCAAGATCTGGTCCAGGGACACTATGGCTACACCTTC. It codes for CASSQDLVQGHYGYTF.

The chain couples TRBV15 to TRBJ2-5; no clear D. V lost 1 base and J 1 base, leaving 13 bases between the germline ends. Per the germline V gene, CDR1 is LNHNV and CDR2 is YYDKDF (reference sequence). The CDR3 covers 16 residues. The CDR3 region is CATSRGETVPQETQYF. CDR3 bases: TGTGCCACCAGCAGAGGGGAAACAGTCCCCCAAGAGACCCAGTACTTC. Drawing the rest from reference TRBV15 and TRBJ2-5, the complete variable domain is DAMVIQNPRYQVTQFGKPVTLSCSQTLNHNVMYWYQQKSSQAPKLLFHYYDKDFNNEADTPDNFQSRRPNTSFCFLDIRSPGLGDTAMYLCATSRGETVPQETQYFGPGTRLLVL.

This chain links TRBV12-3 or TRBV12-4 with TRBJ1-3; D may be TRBD1 (6 bases). V was clipped by 3 bases and J by 0 bases, with 9 bases between them. The CDR3 has 15 residues. CDR3 in amino acids: CASSLGAYSGNTIYF. As DNA, the CDR3 is TGTGCCAGCAGTTTGGGGGCATACTCTGGAAACACCATATATTTT.

The rearrangement joins TRBV5-1 to TRBJ2-1; D possibly corresponds to TRBD2 (6 bases). V dropped 2 bases and J dropped 10 bases, with 19 bases sitting between them. The germline V gene encodes CDR1 SGHRS and CDR2 YFSETQ. The CDR3 totals 15 residues. The CDR3 DNA follows: TGCGCCAGCAGCTTCGAGGGCCTCTCGGGGAGGGAGCAGTTCTTC. This encodes CASSFEGLSGREQFF.

The CDR3 DNA follows: TGTGCCATCAGTGTAGAGAGAAGCTCCTACAATGAGCAGTACTTC. This encodes CAISVERSSYNEQYF. The chain employs TRBV10-3 and TRBJ2-7; unclear D gene. CDR1 is ENHRY, CDR2 SYGVKD, per germline. CDR3 length: 15 amino acids. The V end lost 4 bases, the J end lost 7 bases, and 20 bases lay between the germline ends.

Remarks on this clonotype: This may be a read error, as it is one base from a much larger clone. The genes are TRBV29-1 and TRBJ2-1; D is ambiguous. The germline CDR1 and CDR2 sequences are SQVTM and ANQGSEA. The V end was cut by 7 bases, the J end by 7 bases, with 8 bases between. The CDR3 sequence is 10 residues long. CDR3 nucleotides: TGCAGCGGGGCCCGGAATGAGCAGTTCTTC. Amino acid sequence: CSGARNEQFF.

The J gene is TRBJ2-3, the V gene TRBV6-2 or TRBV6-3, with D hard to call. The CDR3 sequence is 12 residues long. Germline V gene sequence: CDR1 MNHEY, CDR2 SVGEGT. V was cut by 2 bases and J by 6 bases, with 6 bases left in between. The CDR3 is CASSYMGDTQYF. CDR3 sequence (DNA): TGTGCCAGCAGTTACATGGGGGATACGCAGTATTTT.

The rearrangement uses TRBV10-1 and TRBJ2-3; the match to TRBD1 covers 7 bases. CDR3 size: 16 residues. Germline values: CDR1 WNHNN, CDR2 SYGVQD (reference sequence). Trimming removed 4 bases from V and 1 base from J; junction bases left unmatched: 8. For the CDR3, the DNA is TGCGCCAGCAGTGTGCAATCCGGGACAGGCACAGATACGCAGTATTTT. It yields the protein CASSVQSGTGTDTQYF.